The 18 T cell receptor beta chains below were found in one sample sequenced in a study of cytomegalovirus exposure and HLA in healthy donors. Here immunoSEQ multiplex PCR was the method, and the copy in TCRdb shows in-frame clones only, minus some. The profile shows around 230,000 clones, approximately 83% of them singletons. Material: PBMCs. These receptors were collected from a woman in her thirties in good health and CMV-seropositive.

V gene TRBV11-3 combines with J gene TRBJ1-2; 7 bases agree with TRBD1. V was clipped by 5 bases and J by 4 bases; unmatched bases: 4. The length of the CDR3 is 13 residues. Germline lookup yields CDR1 SGHNT and CDR2 YENEEA. As DNA, the CDR3 is TGTGCCAGCAGCCGGGACAGTTTCTATGGCTACACCTTC. This translates into CASSRDSFYGYTF. Looking up the rest from reference TRBV11-3 and TRBJ1-2 gives the full variable domain: EAGVVQSPRYKIIEKKQPVAFWCNPISGHNTLYWYLQNLGQGPELLIRYENEEAVDDSQLPKDRFSAERLKGVDSTLKIQPAELGDSAVYLCASSRDSFYGYTFGSGTRLTVV.

The V call is TRBV19, the J call TRBJ2-2; D is undetermined. The CDR3 loop spans 13 amino acids. Trimming pared 3 bases from V and 6 bases from J, leaving 8 bases between. Germline V gene data show CDR1 as LNHDA and CDR2 as SQIVND (reference sequence). The CDR3 protein is CASSILTAGELFF. The CDR3 bases are TGTGCCAGTAGTATCCTTACGGCCGGGGAGCTGTTTTTT. Variable domain in full (rest from reference TRBV19 and TRBJ2-2): DGGITQSPKYLFRKEGQNVTLSCEQNLNHDAMYWYRQDPGQGLRLIYYSQIVNDFQKGDIAEGYSVSREKKESFPLTVTSAQKNPTAFYLCASSILTAGELFFGEGSRLTVL.

This clone was recorded a few times. The chain carries TRBV7-9 and TRBJ1-1, with TRBD1 matching over 8 bases. In germline, CDR1 is SEHNR, CDR2 FQNEAQ (reference sequence). V lost 2 bases, J lost 5 bases, and 7 bases stayed unmatched. The CDR3 spans 15 residues. CDR3 DNA: TGTGCCAGCAGCTTATTGACAGGGGTAAGAACTGAAGCTTTCTTT. Translation: CASSLLTGVRTEAFF.

The chain employs TRBV5-1 and TRBJ2-7; a weak D match, TRBD2 (6 bases). The V and J ends lost 0 bases and 0 bases respectively, with 13 bases between them. The CDR3 is made up of 16 amino acids. CDR1 is SGHRS and CDR2 is YFSETQ in the germline V gene. CDR3 bases: TGCGCCAGCAGCTTGGGGTTCCAGGAGGGCTCCTACGAGCAGTACTTC. As protein: CASSLGFQEGSYEQYF.

This chain uses TRBV2 with TRBJ2-5, with TRBD1 matching 9 bases. The V segment lost 4 bases and the J segment 5 bases; nucleotides outside the gene matches: 2. Germline values: CDR1 SNHLY, CDR2 FYNNEI. The CDR3 has 13 residues. The CDR3 sequence is CASSGTGVETQYF. CDR3 nucleotides: TGTGCCAGCAGTGGGACAGGGGTGGAGACCCAGTACTTC.

CDR3 sequence (DNA): TGTGCCAGCAGAGCCCCAGGAATACCTCAAGCTTTCTTT. Translation gives CASRAPGIPQAFF. The V gene is TRBV6-1, the J gene TRBJ1-1, with D uncertain. This CDR3 has 13 residues. Germline V gene lookup returns CDR1 MNHNS and CDR2 SASEGT. The V and J ends lost 6 bases and 9 bases respectively, with 17 bases between them.

V is TRBV19 and J is TRBJ1-1; D perhaps matches TRBD1 (6 bases). Trimming left V 5 bases short and J 8 bases short, with 18 bases between. CDR3 length: 14 residues. Germline V gives CDR1 LNHDA, CDR2 SQIVND (reference sequence). CDR3 protein: CASSPTDSRPEAFF. In nucleotides, the CDR3 is TGTGCCAGTAGTCCGACGGACAGCCGCCCCGAAGCTTTCTTT.

The V and J genes are TRBV29-1 and TRBJ2-5; TRBD2 matches at 7 bases. Germline V gene data show CDR1 as SQVTM and CDR2 as ANQGSEA. The J segment lost 5 bases and the V segment lost 4 bases, leaving 7 bases of the junction unmatched. This CDR3 is built from 13 residues. CDR3 sequence (DNA): TGCAGCGTTGGGGCGGGGGTTGGGGAGACCCAGTACTTC. As protein: CSVGAGVGETQYF. Looking up the rest from reference TRBV29-1 and TRBJ2-5 gives the full variable domain: SAVISQKPSRDICQRGTSLTIQCQVDSQVTMMFWYRQQPGQSLTLIATANQGSEATYESGFVIDKFPISRPNLTFSTLTVSNMSPEDSSIYLCSVGAGVGETQYFGPGTRLLVL.

This clone was counted a single time. J is TRBJ1-5 and V is TRBV19; TRBD1 agrees at 10 bases. Germline values: CDR1 LNHDA, CDR2 SQIVND (reference sequence). J gave up 3 bases and V 3 bases, and 5 bases lay outside the gene matches. The CDR3 is 16 amino acids. This chain's CDR3 is CASSIRGTGDNQPQHF. CDR3 coding DNA: TGTGCCAGTAGTATTAGAGGGACAGGGGACAATCAGCCCCAGCATTTT.

This clone was detected a few times. The rearrangement joins TRBV7-2 to TRBJ1-2; tentatively, D is TRBD1 (5 bases). Trimming pared 1 base from V and 0 bases from J, leaving 6 bases between. Germline V gene data show CDR1 as SGHTA and CDR2 as FQGNSA. The length of the CDR3 is 14 residues. The CDR3 DNA follows: TGTGCCAGCAGCTTAGGGGGGGCTAACTATGGCTACACCTTC. This codes for CASSLGGANYGYTF.

The chain uses TRBV7-8 and TRBJ2-5, with D perhaps TRBD2 (5 bases). The germline gives CDR1 SGHVS, CDR2 FQNEAQ. V lost 5 bases, J lost 7 bases, and 11 bases lay in between. There are 12 residues in the CDR3. CDR3 DNA: TGTGCCAGCAGCCCGGCCCGGGGGACCCAGTACTTC. Residues: CASSPARGTQYF.

V gene TRBV7-9 combines with J gene TRBJ2-3; D call uncertain. V was shortened by 0 bases and J by 4 bases, with 14 bases between the two germline ends. CDR1 and CDR2 (germline): SEHNR, FQNEAQ (reference sequence). This CDR3 has 16 amino acids. The CDR3 DNA follows: TGTGCCAGCAGCTTAGCCCCCTCCCTGGCGGCAGATACGCAGTATTTT. Translated: CASSLAPSLAADTQYF.

This clone was counted once. The chain employs TRBV25-1 and TRBJ2-1; 9 bases align to TRBD2. With 2 bases clipped from V and 8 bases from J, the junction kept 4 bases outside the gene matches. The CDR3 is 14 amino acids. The germline gives CDR1 MGHDK, CDR2 SYGVNS. In DNA form, the CDR3 reads TGTGCCAGCAGTGAAGCGGGAGGGGCGGATGAGCAGTTCTTC. Amino acids: CASSEAGGADEQFF.

Here the CDR3 DNA reads TGTGCCACAAGCGATAGGCGGGGTACGGGCTACAATGAGCAGTTCTTC. This encodes CATSDRRGTGYNEQFF. The chain combines TRBV19 with TRBJ2-1, with D possibly TRBD2 on 6 matching bases. Looked up from germline, CDR1 is LNHDA and CDR2 is SQIVND (reference sequence). The ends were cut back, 10 bases at V and 3 bases at J, with 22 bases in the middle. CDR3 length equals 16 residues.

This clone was detected only once. This chain uses TRBV27 with TRBJ2-1, with TRBD2 matching 13 bases. The junction had 7 bases not matched to a gene; V was cut back by 4 bases and J by 7 bases. The CDR3 is 16 amino acids. Germline CDR1 reads MNHEY; CDR2 reads SMNVEV (reference sequence). CDR3 amino acids: CASSWAGTSGVNEQFF. The CDR3 coding sequence is TGTGCCAGCAGTTGGGCCGGGACTAGCGGGGTTAATGAGCAGTTCTTC.

The chain couples TRBV27 to TRBJ2-7; 8 positions match TRBD2. CDR1 MNHEY and CDR2 SMNVEV come from the germline V gene (reference sequence). The CDR3 has 15 residues. J lost 4 bases, V lost 6 bases, and 11 bases had no gene match. CDR3 protein: CASSPLSGRLYEQYF. CDR3 DNA: TGTGCCAGCAGCCCGCTGAGCGGGAGATTATACGAGCAGTACTTC.

As for this clone: Additional DNA sequences in this sample encode the identical CDR3. V is TRBV18 and J is TRBJ1-2, with 7 bases lining up with TRBD1. The CDR3 length is 14 residues. J gave up 2 bases and V 3 bases, and 3 bases lay outside the gene matches. CDR1 KGHSH and CDR2 LQKENI come from the germline V gene. The CDR3 DNA reads TGTGCCAGCTCACCGGGACAGCAAAACTATGGCTACACCTTC. Amino acid sequence: CASSPGQQNYGYTF.

This clone appeared a single time. The chain couples TRBV6-1 to TRBJ1-1, with 7 bases identical to TRBD1. From germline, CDR1 is MNHNS and CDR2 SASEGT. The junction had 7 bases not matched to a gene; V was cut back by 5 bases and J by 4 bases. This CDR3 has 14 residues. In DNA, the CDR3 is TGTGCCAGCAGTCGGGACAGTAAAGGCACTGAAGCTTTCTTT. It translates to CASSRDSKGTEAFF.